These T cell receptor beta chains were read from a single sample in a study of T cells in localized non-small cell lung cancer. The data were produced by immunoSEQ multiplex PCR, yet TCRdb's version contains in-frame clones alone and is incomplete. The table has fewer than 30,000 clones, 80% to 90% seen once; the top ten hold over 13%. Sequenced material: peripheral blood, taken before any cancer treatment. These receptors all stem from a female donor of 60 years or more with stage II squamous cell lung carcinoma. The CDR3 runs from the conserved cysteine through the conserved F or W. D genes are given only for firm matches. Only some rows state a clone size, as once, few, many or a class for expanded clones.

clone size	J gene	D gene	V gene	CDR3 DNA	CDR3 protein
.	TRBJ2-1	TRBD2	TRBV5-1	TGCGCCAGCAGCTCGGGACTAGTCGAAGAGCAGTTCTTC	CASSSGLVEEQFF
few	TRBJ2-2	.	TRBV6-1	TGTGCCAGCAGTGAAATTCCGGGACCCGGGGAGCTGTTTTTT	CASSEIPGPGELFF
.	TRBJ1-2	TRBD1	TRBV28	TGTGCCAGCAGTAGGGGACAGGGGGATAGCTACACCTTC	CASSRGQGDSYTF
.	TRBJ1-5	.	TRBV19	TGTGCCGGCTCCGCCGACAGATATAGCAATCAGCCCCAGCATTTT	CAGSADRYSNQPQHF
.	TRBJ2-7	.	TRBV9	TGTGCCAGCAGCCTAGACGACCTTGGCCCAAATTCCTACGAGCAGTACTTC	CASSLDDLGPNSYEQYF
.	TRBJ2-5	.	TRBV6-1	TGTGCCAGCAGTGAAGGGGGTTTTTTCGGAGAGACCCAGTACTTC	CASSEGGFFGETQYF
.	TRBJ2-7	TRBD1	TRBV2	TGTGCCAGCAGACAGGGGACATTCTACGAGCAGTACTTC	CASRQGTFYEQYF
.	TRBJ2-3	.	TRBV15	TGTGCCACCACCACATTTCCGAGGGAGAGCACAGATACGCAGTATTTT	CATTTFPRESTDTQYF
.	TRBJ1-5	.	TRBV2	TGTGCCAGCAGTGAATATATGGCCGGCTATGGGAGTCAGCCCCAGCATTTT	CASSEYMAGYGSQPQHF
.	TRBJ1-4	TRBD1	TRBV6-5	TGTGCCAGCAGAGTGGGACAGTCAAATGAAAAACTGTTTTTT	CASRVGQSNEKLFF
.	TRBJ2-1	.	TRBV19	TGTGCCAGTACCTTAGGACAGTCCCAATTGGATGAGCAGTTCTTC	CASTLGQSQLDEQFF
.	TRBJ1-1	TRBD1	TRBV5-1	TGCGCCAGCAGCGCGGACAGGGGCCTCATGAACACTGAAGCTTTCTTT	CASSADRGLMNTEAFF
.	TRBJ1-1	TRBD1	TRBV7-6	TGTGCCAGCAGCCCCGGACAGGAGGACACTGAAGCTTTCTTT	CASSPGQEDTEAFF
few	TRBJ1-5	.	TRBV6-5	TGTGCCAGCAGTCATGGGGAGGCTCAGCCCCAGCATTTT	CASSHGEAQPQHF
.	TRBJ2-5	.	TRBV25-1	TGTGCCAGCAGTGAGGACAGTCATGTAGAGACCCAGTACTTC	CASSEDSHVETQYF
once	TRBJ1-1	.	TRBV7-2	TGTGCCAGCAGCTTCGGGACATTGAACACTGAAGCTTTCTTT	CASSFGTLNTEAFF
.	TRBJ1-1	.	TRBV5-5	TGTGCCAGCAGCCCTCGACCCGGAGGGGACACTGAAGCTTTCTTT	CASSPRPGGDTEAFF
.	TRBJ2-7	TRBD2	TRBV27	TGTGCCAGCACCCAAAGGACTAGCGGCGAGCAGTACTTC	CASTQRTSGEQYF
.	TRBJ1-1	.	TRBV9	TGTGCCAGCAGCGTAACCCCCGAAACTGAAGCTTTCTTT	CASSVTPETEAFF
few	TRBJ1-1	.	TRBV9	TGTGCCAGCAGCGTAGGGACCTGGAACACTGAAGCTTTCTTT	CASSVGTWNTEAFF
.	TRBJ1-1	.	TRBV30	TGTGCCTGGTCCCATGGGGGGACTGAAGCTTTCTTT	CAWSHGGTEAFF
.	TRBJ1-1	.	TRBV5-1	TGCGCCAGCAGCTTGGGCGGAGGGAGTGGGGTTTTGGCTTTCTTT	CASSLGGGSGVLAFF
.	TRBJ2-3	.	TRBV19	TGTGCCAGTAGCCTCCGGGCAGGAACAACAACAGATACGCAGTATTTT	CASSLRAGTTTDTQYF
.	TRBJ1-6	.	TRBV7-9	TGTGCCAGCAGCTTAATTACGAATTCACCCCTCCACTTT	CASSLITNSPLHF
.	TRBJ2-2	TRBD1	TRBV28	TGTGCCAGCAGTGGGGGATTACAGGGGAACGGGGAGCTGTTTTTT	CASSGGLQGNGELFF
.	TRBJ1-3	.	TRBV9	TGTGCCAGCAGCCGGGGGGCACAGACTATCTCTGGAAACACCATATATTTT	CASSRGAQTISGNTIYF
.	TRBJ2-5	.	TRBV5-1	TGCGCCAGCAGCTTAGGGTCCCAGGGGGAGACCCAGTACTTC	CASSLGSQGETQYF
.	TRBJ2-3	.	TRBV19	TGTGCCAGTAGTCCGCAACCCAGCACAGATACGCAGTATTTT	CASSPQPSTDTQYF
.	TRBJ2-2	.	TRBV6-5	TGTGCCAGCAGTTACCCTCAGGCGGGGAGCGGGGAGCTGTTTTTT	CASSYPQAGSGELFF
.	TRBJ1-2	.	TRBV30	TGTGCCTGGAGTAGGCAGGGCCCCTATGGCTACACCTTC	CAWSRQGPYGYTF
once	TRBJ2-7	TRBD2	TRBV6-5	TGTGCCAGCTTGTCCGGGACTAGCGGCTCCTACGAGCAGTACTTC	CASLSGTSGSYEQYF
.	TRBJ1-3	.	TRBV6-6	TGTGCCAGCAGTCCCACCCGGGGGGGTGACGGAAACACCATATATTTT	CASSPTRGGDGNTIYF
.	TRBJ2-5	TRBD2	TRBV7-2	TGTGCCAGCAGCTCGTTAGCGGGGGGGCCGGTGGAGACCCAGTACTTC	CASSSLAGGPVETQYF
.	TRBJ2-1	TRBD2	TRBV5-1	TGCGCCAGCAGCTTAATGAGGACGGGAGGGTCGGTTGGAATGAATGAGCAGTTCTTC	CASSLMRTGGSVGMNEQFF
.	TRBJ1-6	.	TRBV7-2	TGTGCCAGCAGCTTCAACGGGGATTCACCCCTCCACTTT	CASSFNGDSPLHF
.	TRBJ1-1	.	TRBV5-6	TGTGCCAGCAGCCCGGGACTCCCGACTGAAGCTTTCTTT	CASSPGLPTEAFF
.	TRBJ2-5	.	TRBV19	TGTGCCAGTAGTATTAGGGACTCGGAGACCCAGTACTTC	CASSIRDSETQYF
.	TRBJ2-7	.	TRBV11-2	TGTGCCAGCAGCTCCTCCTACGAGCAGTACTTC	CASSSSYEQYF
.	TRBJ2-5	.	TRBV5-1	TGCGCCAGCAGCCTAACAACTCGAGAAGAGACCCAGTACTTC	CASSLTTREETQYF
.	TRBJ1-6	.	TRBV6-5	TGTGCCAGCAGTTACTCGGTTAATTCACCCCTCCACTTT	CASSYSVNSPLHF
.	TRBJ2-7	TRBD1	TRBV28	TGTGCCAGCAGCCGGGACAGGGGGAGCTCCTACGAGCAGTACTTC	CASSRDRGSSYEQYF
few	TRBJ2-1	TRBD2	TRBV10-3	TGTGCCATCAGTGATGATCCCGGACTAGCGACCAATGAGCAGTTCTTC	CAISDDPGLATNEQFF
.	TRBJ2-3	TRBD2	TRBV5-4	TGTGCCAGCAGCGACCCAACTAGCGGGAGCACAGATACGCAGTATTTT	CASSDPTSGSTDTQYF
.	TRBJ2-2	TRBD1	TRBV30	TGTGCCTGGATCGGGACAGGGCGGACCGGGGAGCTGTTTTTT	CAWIGTGRTGELFF
.	TRBJ2-3	.	TRBV5-6	TGTGCCAGCAGCTTGCCCCTAGCCACAGATACGCAGTATTTT	CASSLPLATDTQYF